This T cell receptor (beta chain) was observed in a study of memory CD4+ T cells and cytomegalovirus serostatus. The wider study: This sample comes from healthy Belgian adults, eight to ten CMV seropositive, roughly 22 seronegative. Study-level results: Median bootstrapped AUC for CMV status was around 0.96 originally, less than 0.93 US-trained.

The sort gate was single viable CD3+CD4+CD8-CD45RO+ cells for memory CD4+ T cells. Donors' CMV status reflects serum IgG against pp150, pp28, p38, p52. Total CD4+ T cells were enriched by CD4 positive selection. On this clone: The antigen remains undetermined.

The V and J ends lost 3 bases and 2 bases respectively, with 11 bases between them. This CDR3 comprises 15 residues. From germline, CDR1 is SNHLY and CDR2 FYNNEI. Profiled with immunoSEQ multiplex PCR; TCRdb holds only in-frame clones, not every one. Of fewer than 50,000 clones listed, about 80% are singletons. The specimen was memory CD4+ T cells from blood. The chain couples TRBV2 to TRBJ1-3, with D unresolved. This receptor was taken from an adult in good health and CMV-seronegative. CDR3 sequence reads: CASSEGVSAGNTIYF. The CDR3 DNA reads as TGTGCCAGCAGTGAGGGTGTCTCTGCTGGAAACACCATATATTTT. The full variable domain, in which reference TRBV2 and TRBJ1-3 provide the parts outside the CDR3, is EPEVTQTPSHQVTQMGQEVILRCVPISNHLYFYWYRQILGQKVEFLVSFYNNEISEKSEIFDDQFSVERPDGSNFTLKIRSTKLEDSAMYFCASSEGVSAGNTIYFGEGSWLTVV.